This T cell receptor beta chain was sequenced during a study of T cell changes during pregnancy in multiple sclerosis. The protocol was immunoSEQ multiplex PCR, while the TCRdb copy is restricted to in-frame clones and leaves out a portion. The sample contains 85,000 to 95,000 clones, 91% of which appear only once. The junction had 12 bases not matched to a gene; V was cut back by 3 bases and J by 4 bases. The germline gives CDR1 SGDLS, CDR2 YYNGEE. The CDR3 contains 16 residues. The clonotype was recovered from a female donor in good health, enrolled as a control in a pregnancy study. The genes are TRBV9 and TRBJ1-2; 7 bases line up with TRBD1. Sequenced material: peripheral blood, taken after pregnancy. CDR3 nucleotide sequence: TGTGCCAGCAGCGCCTTAACAGGGGAGGCGATCTATGGCTACACCTTC. This sequence encodes CASSALTGEAIYGYTF.